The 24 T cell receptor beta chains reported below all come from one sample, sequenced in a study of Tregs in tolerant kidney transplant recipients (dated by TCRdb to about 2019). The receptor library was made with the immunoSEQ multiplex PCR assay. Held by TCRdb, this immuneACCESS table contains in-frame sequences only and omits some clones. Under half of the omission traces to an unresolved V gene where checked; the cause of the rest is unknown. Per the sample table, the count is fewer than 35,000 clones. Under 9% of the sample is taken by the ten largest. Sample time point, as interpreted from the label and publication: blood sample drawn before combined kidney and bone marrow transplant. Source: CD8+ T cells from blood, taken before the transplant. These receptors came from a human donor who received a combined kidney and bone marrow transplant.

CDR3 DNA, as far as it was read: TGTGCCAGTAACCCGAGCGGGAGGGGAACCTACAATGAG. Its protein is CASNPSGRGTYNE. The whole CDR3 sequence is CASNPSGRGTYNEQFF. The chain links TRBV19 to TRBJ2-1, with 10 bases identical to TRBD2. The CDR3 goes on 3 residues after the read ends, and that part is filled in from the germline J gene. Germline V gene sequence: CDR1 LNHDA, CDR2 SQIVND (reference sequence). V was clipped by 7 bases and J by 2 bases; unmatched bases: 8. This CDR3 comprises 16 residues.

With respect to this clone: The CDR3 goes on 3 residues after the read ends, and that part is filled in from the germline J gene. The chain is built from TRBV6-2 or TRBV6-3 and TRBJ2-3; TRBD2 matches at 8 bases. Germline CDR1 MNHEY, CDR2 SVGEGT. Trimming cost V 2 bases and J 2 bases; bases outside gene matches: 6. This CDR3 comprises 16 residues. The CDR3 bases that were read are TGTGCCAGCAGTTACGCCACTAGCGGAAACACAGATACG. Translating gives CASSYATSGNTDT. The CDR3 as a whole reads CASSYATSGNTDTQYF.

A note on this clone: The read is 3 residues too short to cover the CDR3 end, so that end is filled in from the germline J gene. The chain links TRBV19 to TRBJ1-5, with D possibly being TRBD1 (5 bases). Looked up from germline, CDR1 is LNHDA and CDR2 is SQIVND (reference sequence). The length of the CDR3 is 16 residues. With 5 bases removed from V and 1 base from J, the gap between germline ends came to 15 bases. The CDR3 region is CASSPLGGRSNQPQHF. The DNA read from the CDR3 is TGTGCCAGTAGTCCCCTGGGGGGAAGAAGCAATCAGCCC. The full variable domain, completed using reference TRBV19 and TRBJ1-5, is DGGITQSPKYLFRKEGQNVTLSCEQNLNHDAMYWYRQDPGQGLRLIYYSQIVNDFQKGDIAEGYSVSREKKESFPLTVTSAQKNPTAFYLCASSPLGGRSNQPQHFGDGTRLSIL.

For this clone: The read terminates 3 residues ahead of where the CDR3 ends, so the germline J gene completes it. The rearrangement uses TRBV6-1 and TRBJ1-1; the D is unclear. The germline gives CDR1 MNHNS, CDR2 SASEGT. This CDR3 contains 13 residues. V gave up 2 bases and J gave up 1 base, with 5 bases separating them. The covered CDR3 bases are TGTGCCAGCAGTGAAACCAGGAACACTGAA. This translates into CASSETRNTE. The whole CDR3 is CASSETRNTEAFF.

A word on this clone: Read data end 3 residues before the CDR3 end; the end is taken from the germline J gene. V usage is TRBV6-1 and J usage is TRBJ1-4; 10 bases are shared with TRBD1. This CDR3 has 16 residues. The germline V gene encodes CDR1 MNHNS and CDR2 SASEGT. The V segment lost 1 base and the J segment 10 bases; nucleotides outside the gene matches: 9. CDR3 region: CASSEGSGTGAGKLFF. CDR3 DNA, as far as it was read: TGTGCCAGCAGTGAAGGATCGGGGACAGGGGCGGGAAAA.

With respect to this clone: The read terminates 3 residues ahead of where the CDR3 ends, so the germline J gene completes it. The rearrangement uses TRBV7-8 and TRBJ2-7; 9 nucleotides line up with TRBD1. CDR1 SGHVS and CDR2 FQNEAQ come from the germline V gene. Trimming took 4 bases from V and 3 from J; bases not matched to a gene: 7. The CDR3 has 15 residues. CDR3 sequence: CASSSTGGPDYEQYF. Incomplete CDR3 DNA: TGTGCCAGCAGCTCGACAGGGGGTCCCGACTACGAG.

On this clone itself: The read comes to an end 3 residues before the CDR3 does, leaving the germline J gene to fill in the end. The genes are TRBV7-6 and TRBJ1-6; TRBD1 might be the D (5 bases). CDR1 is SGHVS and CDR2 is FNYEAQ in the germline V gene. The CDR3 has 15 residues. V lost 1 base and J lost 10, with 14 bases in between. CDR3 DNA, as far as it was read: TGTGCCAGCAGCTTAGTGGCAGGGCCGGGATCACCC. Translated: CASSLVAGPGSP. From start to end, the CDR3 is CASSLVAGPGSPLHF.

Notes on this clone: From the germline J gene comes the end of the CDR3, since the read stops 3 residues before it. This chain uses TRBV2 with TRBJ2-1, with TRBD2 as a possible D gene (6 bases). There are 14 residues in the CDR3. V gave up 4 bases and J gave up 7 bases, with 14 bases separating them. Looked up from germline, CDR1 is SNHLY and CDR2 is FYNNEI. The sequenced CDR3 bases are TGTGCCAGCAGTGTTGAAGGGGACTCAAATGAG. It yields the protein CASSVEGDSNE. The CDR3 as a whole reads CASSVEGDSNEQFF.

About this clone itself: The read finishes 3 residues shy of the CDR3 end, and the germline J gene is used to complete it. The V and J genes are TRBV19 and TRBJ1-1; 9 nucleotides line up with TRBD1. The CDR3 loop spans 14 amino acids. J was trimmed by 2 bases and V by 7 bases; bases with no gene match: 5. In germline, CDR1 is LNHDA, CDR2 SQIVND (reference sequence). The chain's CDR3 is CASTLGQGNTEAFF. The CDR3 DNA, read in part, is TGTGCCAGTACCCTGGGACAGGGTAACACTGAA.

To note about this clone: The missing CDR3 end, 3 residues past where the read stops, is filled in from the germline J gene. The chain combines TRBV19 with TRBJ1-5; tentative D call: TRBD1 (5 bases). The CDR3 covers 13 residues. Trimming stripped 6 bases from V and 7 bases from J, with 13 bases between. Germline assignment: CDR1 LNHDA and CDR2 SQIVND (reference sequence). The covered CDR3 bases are TGTGCCAGTAGAGACCCTCGGGGGCAGCCC. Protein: CASRDPRGQP. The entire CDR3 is CASRDPRGQPQHF.

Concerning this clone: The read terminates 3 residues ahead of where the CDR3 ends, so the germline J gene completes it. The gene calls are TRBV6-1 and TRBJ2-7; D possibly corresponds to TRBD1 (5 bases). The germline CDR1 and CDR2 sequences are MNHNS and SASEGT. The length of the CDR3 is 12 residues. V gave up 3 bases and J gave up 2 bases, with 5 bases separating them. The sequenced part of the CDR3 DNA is TGTGCCAGCAGTGACAGGGCCTACGAG. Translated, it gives CASSDRAYE. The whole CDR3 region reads CASSDRAYEQYF.

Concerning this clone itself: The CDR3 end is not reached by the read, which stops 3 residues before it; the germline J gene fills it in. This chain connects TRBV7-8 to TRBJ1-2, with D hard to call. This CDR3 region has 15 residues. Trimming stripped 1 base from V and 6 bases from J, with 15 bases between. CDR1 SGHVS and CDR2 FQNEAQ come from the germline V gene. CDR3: CASSLERGVVDGYTF. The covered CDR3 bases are TGTGCCAGCAGCTTAGAGCGCGGGGTGGTTGATGGC.

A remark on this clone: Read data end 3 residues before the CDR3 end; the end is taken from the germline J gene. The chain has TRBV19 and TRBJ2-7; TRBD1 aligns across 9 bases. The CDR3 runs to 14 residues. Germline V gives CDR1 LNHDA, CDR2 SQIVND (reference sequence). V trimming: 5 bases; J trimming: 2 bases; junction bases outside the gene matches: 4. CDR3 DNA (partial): TGTGCCAGTAGTCCCGGGACAGGGACCTACGAG. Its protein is CASSPGTGTYE. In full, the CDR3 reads CASSPGTGTYEQYF.

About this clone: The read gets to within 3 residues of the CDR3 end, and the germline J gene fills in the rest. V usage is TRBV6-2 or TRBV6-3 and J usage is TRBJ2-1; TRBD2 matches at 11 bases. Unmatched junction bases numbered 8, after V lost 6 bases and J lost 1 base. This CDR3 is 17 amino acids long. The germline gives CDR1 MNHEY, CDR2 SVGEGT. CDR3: CASRKPGLAGSYNEQFF. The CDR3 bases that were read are TGTGCCAGCAGAAAACCCGGACTAGCGGGTTCCTACAATGAG.

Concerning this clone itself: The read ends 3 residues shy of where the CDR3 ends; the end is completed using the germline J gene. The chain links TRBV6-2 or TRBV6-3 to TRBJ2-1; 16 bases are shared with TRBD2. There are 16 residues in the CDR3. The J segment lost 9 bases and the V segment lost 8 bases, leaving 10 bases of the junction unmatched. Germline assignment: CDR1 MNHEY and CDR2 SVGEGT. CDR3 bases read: TGTGCCAGCGGGTCCGGGACTAGCGGGGGGGCTATTGAG. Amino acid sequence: CASGSGTSGGAIE. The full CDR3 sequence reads CASGSGTSGGAIEQFF.

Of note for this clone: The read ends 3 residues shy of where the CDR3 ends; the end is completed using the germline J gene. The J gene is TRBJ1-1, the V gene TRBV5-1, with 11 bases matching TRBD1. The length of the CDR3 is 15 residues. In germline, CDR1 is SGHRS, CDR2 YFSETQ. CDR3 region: CASSFLGQGEFEAFF. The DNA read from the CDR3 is TGCGCCAGCAGCTTCCTGGGACAGGGGGAATTCGAG.

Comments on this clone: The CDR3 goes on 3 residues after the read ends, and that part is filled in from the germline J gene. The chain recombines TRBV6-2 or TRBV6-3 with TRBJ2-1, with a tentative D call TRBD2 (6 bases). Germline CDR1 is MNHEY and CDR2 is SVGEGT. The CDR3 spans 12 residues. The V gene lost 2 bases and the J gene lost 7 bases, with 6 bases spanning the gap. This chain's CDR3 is CASSYRGNEQFF. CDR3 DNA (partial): TGTGCCAGCAGTTACCGGGGGAATGAG.

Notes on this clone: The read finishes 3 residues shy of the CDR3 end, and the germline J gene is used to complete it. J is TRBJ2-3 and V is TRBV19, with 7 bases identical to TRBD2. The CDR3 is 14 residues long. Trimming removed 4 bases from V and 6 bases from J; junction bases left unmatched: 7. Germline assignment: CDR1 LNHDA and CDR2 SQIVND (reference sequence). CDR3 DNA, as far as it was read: TGTGCCAGTAGTAGTGCGGGAGAGGCGGATACG. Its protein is CASSSAGEADT. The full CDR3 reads CASSSAGEADTQYF.

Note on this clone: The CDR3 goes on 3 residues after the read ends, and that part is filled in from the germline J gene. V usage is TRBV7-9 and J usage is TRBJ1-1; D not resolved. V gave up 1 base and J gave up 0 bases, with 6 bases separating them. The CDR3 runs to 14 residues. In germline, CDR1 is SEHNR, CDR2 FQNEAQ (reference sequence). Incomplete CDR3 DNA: TGTGCCAGCAGCTTAGGCGGAATGAACACTGAA. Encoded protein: CASSLGGMNTE. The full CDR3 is CASSLGGMNTEAFF.

CDR3 loop: CASSFLRGAGDTDTQYF. The DNA read from the CDR3 is TGTGCCAGCAGTTTCCTACGGGGTGCGGGAGATACAGATACG. The J gene is TRBJ2-3, the V gene TRBV6-2 or TRBV6-3; TRBD2 matches at 7 bases. With the read ending 3 residues before the CDR3 end, the germline J gene is used to fill in that end. J gave up 3 bases and V 4 bases, and 13 bases lay outside the gene matches. This CDR3 contains 17 residues. The germline CDR1 and CDR2 sequences are MNHEY and SVGEGT.

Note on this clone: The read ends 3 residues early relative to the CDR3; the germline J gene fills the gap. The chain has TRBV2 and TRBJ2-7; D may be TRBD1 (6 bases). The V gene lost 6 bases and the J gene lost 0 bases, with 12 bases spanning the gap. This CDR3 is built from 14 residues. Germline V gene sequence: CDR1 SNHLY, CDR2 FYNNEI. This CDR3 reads CASRTGTSSYEQYF. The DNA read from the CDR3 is TGTGCCAGCAGGACTGGGACATCCTCCTACGAG.

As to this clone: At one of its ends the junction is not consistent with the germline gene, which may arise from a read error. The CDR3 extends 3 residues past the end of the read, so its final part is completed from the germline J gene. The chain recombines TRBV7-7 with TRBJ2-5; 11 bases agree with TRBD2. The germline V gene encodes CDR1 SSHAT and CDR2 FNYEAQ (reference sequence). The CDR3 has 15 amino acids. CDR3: CASSIAGGLSETQYF. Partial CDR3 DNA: TGTGCCAGCAGCATAGCGGGGGGGCTATCAGAGACC.

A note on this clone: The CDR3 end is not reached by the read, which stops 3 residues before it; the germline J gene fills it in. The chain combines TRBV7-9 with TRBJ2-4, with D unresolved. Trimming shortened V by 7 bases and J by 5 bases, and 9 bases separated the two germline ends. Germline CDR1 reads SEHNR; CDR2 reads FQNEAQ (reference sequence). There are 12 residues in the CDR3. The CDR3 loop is CASTSPENIQYF. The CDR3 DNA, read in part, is TGTGCCAGCACCTCCCCAGAAAACATT.

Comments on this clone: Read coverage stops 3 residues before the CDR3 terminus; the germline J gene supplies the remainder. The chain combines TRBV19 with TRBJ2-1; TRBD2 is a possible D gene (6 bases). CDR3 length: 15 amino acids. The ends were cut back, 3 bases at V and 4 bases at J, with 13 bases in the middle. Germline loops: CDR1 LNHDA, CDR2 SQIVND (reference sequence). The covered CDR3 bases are TGTGCCAGTAGTATGGGGGGAGCGAAGTACAATGAG. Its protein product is CASSMGGAKYNE. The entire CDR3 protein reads CASSMGGAKYNEQFF.